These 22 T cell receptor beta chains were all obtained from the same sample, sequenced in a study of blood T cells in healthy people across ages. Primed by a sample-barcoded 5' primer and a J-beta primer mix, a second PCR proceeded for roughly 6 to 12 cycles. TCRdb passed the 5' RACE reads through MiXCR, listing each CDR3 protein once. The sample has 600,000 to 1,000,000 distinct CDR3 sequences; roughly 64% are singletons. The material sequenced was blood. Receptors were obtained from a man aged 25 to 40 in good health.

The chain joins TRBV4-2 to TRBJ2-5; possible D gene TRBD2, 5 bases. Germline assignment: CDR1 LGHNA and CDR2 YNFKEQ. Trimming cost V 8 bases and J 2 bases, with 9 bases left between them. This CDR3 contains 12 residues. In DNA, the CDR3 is TGTGCCAGCTCCGGGGAACAAGAGACCCAGTACTTC. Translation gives CASSGEQETQYF.

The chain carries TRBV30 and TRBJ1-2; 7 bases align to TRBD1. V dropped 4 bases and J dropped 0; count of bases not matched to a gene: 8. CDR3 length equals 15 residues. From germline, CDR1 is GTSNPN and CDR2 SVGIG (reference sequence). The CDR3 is CAWKTRQGPNYGYTF. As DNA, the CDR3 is TGTGCCTGGAAGACCCGACAGGGCCCTAACTATGGCTACACCTTC.

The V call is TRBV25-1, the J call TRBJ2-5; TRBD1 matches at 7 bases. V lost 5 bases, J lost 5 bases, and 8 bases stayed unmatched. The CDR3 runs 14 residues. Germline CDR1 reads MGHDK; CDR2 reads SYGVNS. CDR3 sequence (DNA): TGTGCCAGCAGTATCGCACGACAGGGTGAGACCCAGTACTTC. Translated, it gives CASSIARQGETQYF.

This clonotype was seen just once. CDR3 nucleotide sequence: TGTGCCATCAAAGGGGAGGGGGACCCAAACAATGAGCAGTTCTTC. Amino acid sequence: CAIKGEGDPNNEQFF. The chain employs TRBV10-3 and TRBJ2-1, with D perhaps TRBD2 (7 bases). Trimming left V 7 bases short and J 5 bases short, with 18 bases between. This CDR3 spans 15 amino acids. The germline gives CDR1 ENHRY, CDR2 SYGVKD.

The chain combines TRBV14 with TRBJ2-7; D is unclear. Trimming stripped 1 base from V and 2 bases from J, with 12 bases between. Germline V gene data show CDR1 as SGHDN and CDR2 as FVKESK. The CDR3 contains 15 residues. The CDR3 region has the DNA TGTGCCAGCAGCCAAGCCCCGGAAGGGCCCTACGAGCAGTACTTC. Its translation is CASSQAPEGPYEQYF.

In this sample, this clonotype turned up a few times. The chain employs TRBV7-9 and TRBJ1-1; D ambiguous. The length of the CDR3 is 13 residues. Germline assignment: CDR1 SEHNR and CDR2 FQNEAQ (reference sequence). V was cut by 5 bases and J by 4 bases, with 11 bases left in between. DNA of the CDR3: TGTGCCAGCAGCCACGGTGGGTCCACTGAAGCTTTCTTT. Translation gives CASSHGGSTEAFF.

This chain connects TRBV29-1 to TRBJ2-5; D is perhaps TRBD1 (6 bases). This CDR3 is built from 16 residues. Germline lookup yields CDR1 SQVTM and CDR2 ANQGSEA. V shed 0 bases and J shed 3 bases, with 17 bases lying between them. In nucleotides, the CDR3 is TGCAGCGTTGAAGATCTTACGGGGACAATAAAAGAGACCCAGTACTTC. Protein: CSVEDLTGTIKETQYF.

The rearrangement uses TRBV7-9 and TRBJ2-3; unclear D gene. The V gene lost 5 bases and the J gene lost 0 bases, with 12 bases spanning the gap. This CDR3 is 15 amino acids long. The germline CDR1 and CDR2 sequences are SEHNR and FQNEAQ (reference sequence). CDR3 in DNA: TGTGCCAGCAGCCCTGTAGGGCGGAGCACAGATACGCAGTATTTT. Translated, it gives CASSPVGRSTDTQYF.

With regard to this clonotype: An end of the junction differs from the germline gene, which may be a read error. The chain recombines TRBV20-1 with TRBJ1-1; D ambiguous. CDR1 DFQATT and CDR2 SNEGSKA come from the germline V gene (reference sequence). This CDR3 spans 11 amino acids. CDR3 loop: CTATQNTEAFF. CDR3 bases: TGCACTGCTACCCAGAACACTGAAGCTTTCTTT.

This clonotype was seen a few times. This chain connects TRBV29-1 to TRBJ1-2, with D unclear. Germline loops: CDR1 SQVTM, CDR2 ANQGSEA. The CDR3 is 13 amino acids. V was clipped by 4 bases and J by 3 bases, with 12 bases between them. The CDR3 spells CSVGTDQDYGYTF. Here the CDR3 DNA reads TGCAGCGTTGGAACCGACCAGGACTATGGCTACACCTTC.

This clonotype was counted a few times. The CDR3: CASRLSGGANPDTQYF. CDR3 DNA sequence: TGTGCCAGTCGCCTTAGCGGGGGGGCCAATCCAGATACGCAGTATTTT. The chain combines TRBV6-2 or TRBV6-3 with TRBJ2-3; 11 bases map to TRBD2. The ends lost 9 bases at V and 4 bases at J; junction bases unmatched: 12. The CDR3 runs to 16 residues. In germline, CDR1 is MNHEY, CDR2 SVGEGT.

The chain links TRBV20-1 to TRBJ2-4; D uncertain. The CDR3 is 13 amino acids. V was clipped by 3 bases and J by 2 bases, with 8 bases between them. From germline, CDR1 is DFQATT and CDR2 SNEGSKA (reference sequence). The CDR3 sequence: CSARPDPKNIQYF. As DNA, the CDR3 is TGCAGTGCTAGGCCGGATCCCAAAAACATTCAGTACTTC.

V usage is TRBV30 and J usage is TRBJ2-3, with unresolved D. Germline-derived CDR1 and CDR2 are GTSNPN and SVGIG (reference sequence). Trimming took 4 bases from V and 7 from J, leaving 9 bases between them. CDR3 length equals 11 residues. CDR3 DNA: TGTGCCTGGAAGTCGGCACATACGCAGTATTTT. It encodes CAWKSAHTQYF. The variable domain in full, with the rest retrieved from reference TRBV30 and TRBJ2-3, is SQTIHQWPATLVQPVGSPLSLECTVEGTSNPNLYWYRQAAGRGLQLLFYSVGIGQISSEVPQNLSASRPQDRQFILSSKKLLLSDSGFYLCAWKSAHTQYFGPGTRLTVL.

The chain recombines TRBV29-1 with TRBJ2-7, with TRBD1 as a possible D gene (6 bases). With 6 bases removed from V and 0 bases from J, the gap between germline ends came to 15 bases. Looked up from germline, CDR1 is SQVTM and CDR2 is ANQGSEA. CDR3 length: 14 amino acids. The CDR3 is CSVGNWDTSYEQYF. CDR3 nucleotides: TGCAGCGTGGGGAACTGGGACACCTCCTACGAGCAGTACTTC.

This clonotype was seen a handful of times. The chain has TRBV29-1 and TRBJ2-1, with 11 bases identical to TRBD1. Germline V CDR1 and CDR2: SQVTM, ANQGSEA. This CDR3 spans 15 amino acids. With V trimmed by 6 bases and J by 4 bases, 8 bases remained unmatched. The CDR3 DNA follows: TGCAGCGTCGATGTGCGGGACAGGGGGTACAATGAGCAGTTCTTC. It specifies CSVDVRDRGYNEQFF.

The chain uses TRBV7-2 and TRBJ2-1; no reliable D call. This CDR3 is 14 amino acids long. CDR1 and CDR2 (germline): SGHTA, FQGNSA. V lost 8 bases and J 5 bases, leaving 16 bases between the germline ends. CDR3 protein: CASYSSALDNEQFF. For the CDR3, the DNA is TGTGCCAGCTACTCCTCAGCCTTGGACAATGAGCAGTTCTTC.

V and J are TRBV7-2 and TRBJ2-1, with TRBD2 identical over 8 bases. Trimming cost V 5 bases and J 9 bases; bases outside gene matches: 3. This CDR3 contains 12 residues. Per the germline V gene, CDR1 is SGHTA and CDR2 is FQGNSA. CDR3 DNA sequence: TGTGCCAGCAGCCGCGGGAGGAGTGAGCAGTTCTTC. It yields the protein CASSRGRSEQFF.

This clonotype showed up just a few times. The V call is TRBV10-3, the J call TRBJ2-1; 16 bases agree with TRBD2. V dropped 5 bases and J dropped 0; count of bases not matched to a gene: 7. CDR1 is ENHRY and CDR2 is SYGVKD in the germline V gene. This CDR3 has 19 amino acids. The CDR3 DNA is TGTGCCATCAGTAAGGGACTAGCGGGGGGGGCCGGCTCCTACAATGAGCAGTTCTTC. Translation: CAISKGLAGGAGSYNEQFF.

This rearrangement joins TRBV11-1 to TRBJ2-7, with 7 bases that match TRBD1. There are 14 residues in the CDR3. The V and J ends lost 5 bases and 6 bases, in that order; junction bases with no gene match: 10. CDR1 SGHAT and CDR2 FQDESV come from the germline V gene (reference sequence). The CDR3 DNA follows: TGTGCCAGCAGCCAGACCAGGGCAGGGGGCGAGCAGTACTTC. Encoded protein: CASSQTRAGGEQYF.

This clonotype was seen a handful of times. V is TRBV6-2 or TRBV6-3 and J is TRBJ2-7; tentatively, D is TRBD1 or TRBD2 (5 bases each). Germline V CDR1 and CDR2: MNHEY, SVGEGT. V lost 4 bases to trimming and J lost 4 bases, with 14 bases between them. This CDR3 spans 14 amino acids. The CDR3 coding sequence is TGTGCCAGCAGTTCCGAAGGAGAGGGGTACGAGCAGTACTTC. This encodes CASSSEGEGYEQYF.

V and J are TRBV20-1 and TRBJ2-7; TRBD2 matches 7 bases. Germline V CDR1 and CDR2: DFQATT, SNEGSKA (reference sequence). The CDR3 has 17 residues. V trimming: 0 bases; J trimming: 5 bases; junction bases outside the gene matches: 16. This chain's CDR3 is CSARDWAYGGSGDEQYF. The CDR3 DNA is TGCAGTGCTAGAGACTGGGCCTACGGCGGGAGTGGCGACGAGCAGTACTTC.

As DNA, the CDR3 is TGTGCCAGCAGCCCCGGGACTAGGAGAAGCCTTTACAATGAGCAGTTCTTC. This sequence encodes CASSPGTRRSLYNEQFF. The chain combines TRBV6-2 or TRBV6-3 with TRBJ2-1; TRBD2 matches at 8 bases. CDR1 and CDR2 from the germline V gene are MNHEY and SVGEGT. Trimming took 6 bases from V and 4 from J; bases not matched to a gene: 14. The CDR3 spans 17 residues.